A single sample gave rise to the 12 T cell receptor beta chains below, sequenced in a study of cytomegalovirus exposure and HLA in healthy donors. 60 Vbeta and 13 Jbeta primers were used in PCR. Libraries were prepared by immunoSEQ multiplex PCR; TCRdb keeps only in-frame clonotypes and omits some of them. Here the sample spans around 160,000 clones, approximately 70% being singletons. Sequences were obtained from PBMCs. The receptors here all came from a woman aged 40 to 55 in good health and CMV-seropositive.

This chain joins TRBV9 and TRBJ2-3, with TRBD1 identical over 8 bases. The CDR3 has 15 residues. The V segment lost 3 bases and the J segment 4 bases; nucleotides outside the gene matches: 7. In germline, CDR1 is SGDLS, CDR2 YYNGEE. As DNA, the CDR3 is TGTGCCAGCAGCGCAGGACAGGGTATTTCAGATACGCAGTATTTT. Its translation: CASSAGQGISDTQYF.

The chain uses TRBV7-2 and TRBJ2-2, with D possibly matching TRBD1 (6 bases). V shed 7 bases and J shed 5 bases, with 11 bases lying between them. CDR1 and CDR2 (germline): SGHTA, FQGNSA. The CDR3 contains 13 residues. CDR3 protein: CASNNRVTGELFF. The CDR3 coding sequence is TGTGCCAGCAACAACAGGGTTACCGGGGAGCTGTTTTTT.

The gene calls are TRBV4-3 and TRBJ1-1; tentative D call: TRBD1 (5 bases). Germline CDR1 is LGHNA and CDR2 is YSLEER. V shed 3 bases and J shed 1 base, with 9 bases lying between them. The CDR3 is 14 amino acids. The CDR3 is CASSQHTGNTEAFF. CDR3 coding DNA: TGCGCCAGCAGCCAGCACACAGGGAACACTGAAGCTTTCTTT.

V gene TRBV5-6 combines with J gene TRBJ2-1, with D possibly being TRBD2 (6 bases). The CDR3 has 13 amino acids. Germline CDR1 reads SGHDT; CDR2 reads YYEEEE. The V end lost 7 bases, the J end lost 10 bases, and 18 bases lay between the germline ends. The CDR3 DNA sequence: TGTGCCAGCCTCCCTCTAACGGGAGACGAGCAGTTCTTC. Its protein product is CASLPLTGDEQFF.

This chain connects TRBV18 to TRBJ2-7; TRBD1 is a possible D gene (6 bases). V was trimmed by 2 bases and J by 4 bases, leaving 12 bases between them. The CDR3 has 14 residues. CDR1 is KGHSH and CDR2 is LQKENI in the germline V gene. CDR3 amino acids: CASSPRGTPYEQYF. In DNA form, the CDR3 reads TGTGCCAGCTCACCAAGGGGGACCCCATACGAGCAGTACTTC.

Written as DNA, the CDR3 is TGTGCCAGCAGTTTTATAACTAGCGGCTCCTACGAGCAGTACTTC. Translating it yields CASSFITSGSYEQYF. This chain connects TRBV28 to TRBJ2-7, with 8 bases fitting TRBD2. The CDR3 spans 15 residues. V trimming: 3 bases; J trimming: 0 bases; junction bases outside the gene matches: 4. CDR1 is MDHEN and CDR2 is SYDVKM in the germline V gene. The whole variable domain, remainder taken from reference TRBV28 and TRBJ2-7, is DVKVTQSSRYLVKRTGEKVFLECVQDMDHENMFWYRQDPGLGLRLIYFSYDVKMKEKGDIPEGYSVSREKKERFSLILESASTNQTSMYLCASSFITSGSYEQYFGPGTRLTVT.

The rearrangement uses TRBV11-2 and TRBJ1-2; 12 nucleotides agree with TRBD1. Germline CDR1 is SGHAT and CDR2 is FQNNGV. The CDR3 has 15 amino acids. V gave up 1 base and J gave up 8 bases; unmatched junction bases: 5. The CDR3 loop is CASSLGGQGAGGYTF. CDR3 nucleotides: TGTGCCAGCAGCTTAGGGGGACAGGGGGCCGGGGGCTACACCTTC.

V gene TRBV7-3 combines with J gene TRBJ2-3, with TRBD1 identical over 7 bases. CDR1 and CDR2 (germline): SGHTA, FQGTGA. The CDR3 covers 15 residues. V dropped 2 bases and J dropped 0; count of bases not matched to a gene: 2. CDR3 protein: CASSLGTDSTDTQYF. The CDR3 DNA is TGTGCCAGCAGCTTAGGGACAGACAGCACAGATACGCAGTATTTT.

Turning to this clone: This same CDR3 is encoded by further DNA sequences in the sample. The chain employs TRBV29-1 and TRBJ1-1, with a weak D call TRBD1 (5 bases). This CDR3 region has 12 residues. V was cut by 2 bases and J by 5 bases, with 9 bases left in between. Germline values: CDR1 SQVTM, CDR2 ANQGSEA. The DNA of the CDR3 is TGCAGCGTTGAACGGGGGGATACTGAAGCTTTCTTT. Protein product: CSVERGDTEAFF.

This clone was seen a few times. The chain recombines TRBV9 with TRBJ2-7; possibly TRBD1 for D (6 bases). The V and J ends lost 4 bases and 2 bases respectively, with 16 bases between them. Per the germline V gene, CDR1 is SGDLS and CDR2 is YYNGEE. CDR3 length equals 15 residues. The CDR3, as DNA: TGTGCCAGCAGCCTCACCGGGACATCTGCCTACGAGCAGTACTTC. Translating it yields CASSLTGTSAYEQYF.

The chain uses TRBV7-2 and TRBJ2-7; no definite D call. The length of the CDR3 is 16 residues. V lost 1 base and J 0 bases, leaving 13 bases between the germline ends. The germline CDR1 and CDR2 sequences are SGHTA and FQGNSA. Here the CDR3 reads CASSLGAHPTSYEQYF. For the CDR3, the DNA is TGTGCCAGCAGCTTAGGGGCACACCCTACCTCCTACGAGCAGTACTTC.

The chain employs TRBV5-4 and TRBJ1-1; unclear D gene. Trimming left V 6 bases short and J 0 bases short, with 15 bases between. From germline, CDR1 is SGHNT and CDR2 YYREEE (reference sequence). This CDR3 region has 15 residues. The CDR3 loop reads CASTPGGSMNTEAFF. The CDR3 DNA is TGTGCCAGCACCCCTGGCGGTTCCATGAACACTGAAGCTTTCTTT.